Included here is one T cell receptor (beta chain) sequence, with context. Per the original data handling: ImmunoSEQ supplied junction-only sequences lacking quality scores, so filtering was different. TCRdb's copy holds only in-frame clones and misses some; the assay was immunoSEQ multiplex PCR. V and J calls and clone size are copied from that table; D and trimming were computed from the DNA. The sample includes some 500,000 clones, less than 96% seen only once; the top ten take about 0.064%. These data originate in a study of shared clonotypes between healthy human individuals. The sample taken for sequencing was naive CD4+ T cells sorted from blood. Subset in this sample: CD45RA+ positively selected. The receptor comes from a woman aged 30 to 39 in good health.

DNA of the CDR3: TGTGCCAGCAGTGCCAACAGAGACAGGGTCGGGGAGCTGTTTTTT. Residues: CASSANRDRVGELFF. The chain employs TRBV2 and TRBJ2-2, with 7 bases matching TRBD1. Losses at the gene ends were 4 bases for V and 7 bases for J; bases not matched to a gene: 9. CDR1 SNHLY and CDR2 FYNNEI come from the germline V gene. This CDR3 is built from 15 residues.